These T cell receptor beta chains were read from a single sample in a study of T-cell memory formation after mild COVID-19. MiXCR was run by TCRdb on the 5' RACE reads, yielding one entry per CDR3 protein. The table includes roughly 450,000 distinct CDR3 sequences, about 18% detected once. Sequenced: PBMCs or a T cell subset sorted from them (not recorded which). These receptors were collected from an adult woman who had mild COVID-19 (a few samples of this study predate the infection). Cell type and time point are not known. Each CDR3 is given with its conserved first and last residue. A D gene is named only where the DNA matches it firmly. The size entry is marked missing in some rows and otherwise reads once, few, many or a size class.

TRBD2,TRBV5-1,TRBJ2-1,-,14,CASSGGGTSNEQFF,TGCGCCAGCAGCGGGGGCGGGACTAGCAATGAGCAGTTCTTC
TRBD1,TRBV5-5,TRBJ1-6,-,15,CASRSTGQRGSPLHF,TGTGCCAGCAGGTCCACGGGACAGAGGGGTTCACCCCTCCACTTT
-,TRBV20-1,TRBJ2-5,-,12,CSARRPGETQYF,TGCAGTGCTCGCAGGCCCGGAGAGACCCAGTACTTC
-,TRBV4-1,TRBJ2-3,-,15,CASSQQTRLTDTQYF,TGCGCCAGCAGCCAACAGACACGACTCACAGATACGCAGTATTTT
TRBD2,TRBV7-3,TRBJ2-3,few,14,CASSGGLATDTQYF,TGTGCCAGCAGCGGGGGACTAGCGACAGATACGCAGTATTTT
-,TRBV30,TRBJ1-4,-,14,CAWIPPATNEKLFF,TGTGCCTGGATTCCCCCCGCAACTAATGAAAAACTGTTTTTT
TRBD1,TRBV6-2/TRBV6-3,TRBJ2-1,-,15,CASRTSGQGFNEQFF,TGTGCCAGCAGAACCTCGGGACAGGGATTCAATGAGCAGTTCTTC
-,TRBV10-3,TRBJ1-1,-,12,CAISEAGGKAFF,TGTGCCATCAGTGAGGCGGGGGGGAAAGCTTTCTTT
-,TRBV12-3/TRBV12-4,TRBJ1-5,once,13,CASSVSLNQPQHF,TGTGCCAGCAGCGTCTCCCTCAATCAGCCCCAGCATTTT
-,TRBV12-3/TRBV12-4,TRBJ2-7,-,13,CASSYGREVQQYF,TGTGCCAGCAGTTATGGCAGGGAGGTGCAGCAGTACTTC
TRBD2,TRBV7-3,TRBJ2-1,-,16,CASSLTLSGRDNEQFF,TGTGCCAGCAGCTTAACGCTTAGCGGGAGGGACAATGAGCAGTTCTTC
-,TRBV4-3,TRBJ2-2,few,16,CASSQEVGRNTGELFF,TGCGCCAGCAGCCAAGAAGTTGGGAGGAACACCGGGGAGCTGTTTTTT
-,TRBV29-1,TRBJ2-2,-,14,CSVETGGHTGELFF,TGCAGCGTTGAAACCGGGGGCCACACCGGGGAGCTGTTTTTT
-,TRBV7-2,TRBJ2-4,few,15,CASSQNTGRGNIQYF,TGTGCCAGCAGCCAAAATACAGGGCGTGGAAACATTCAGTACTTC
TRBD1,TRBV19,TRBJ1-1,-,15,CASSPRTGGLTEAFF,TGTGCCAGTAGTCCGCGGACAGGGGGACTCACTGAAGCTTTCTTT
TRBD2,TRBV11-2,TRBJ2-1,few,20,CASSFRLMTSGVSSYNEQFF,TGTGCCAGCAGCTTTAGACTGATGACTAGCGGGGTAAGCTCCTACAATGAGCAGTTCTTC
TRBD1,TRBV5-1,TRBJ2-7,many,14,CASSDREGSYEQYF,TGCGCCAGTAGCGACAGGGAAGGGTCCTACGAGCAGTACTTC
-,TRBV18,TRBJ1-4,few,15,CASSPGIRLDEKLFF,TGTGCCAGCTCACCAGGGATTAGACTTGATGAAAAACTGTTTTTT
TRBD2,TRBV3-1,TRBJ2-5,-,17,CASSQVGLAGAQETQYF,TGTGCCAGCAGCCAAGTAGGACTAGCGGGAGCCCAAGAGACCCAGTACTTC
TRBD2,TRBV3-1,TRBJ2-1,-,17,CASSQDSGDYSYNEQFF,TGTGCCAGCAGCCAAGACAGCGGGGATTACTCCTACAATGAGCAGTTCTTC
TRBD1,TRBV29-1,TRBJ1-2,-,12,CSVDGQGIGYTF,TGCAGCGTTGACGGACAGGGGATCGGCTACACCTTC
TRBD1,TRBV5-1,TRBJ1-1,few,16,CASSLARQGGRTEAFF,TGCGCCAGCAGCTTGGCCCGACAGGGGGGTCGGACTGAAGCTTTCTTT
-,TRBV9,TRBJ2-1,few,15,CASSVAVQSYNEQFF,TGTGCCAGCAGCGTAGCTGTCCAGAGCTACAATGAGCAGTTCTTC
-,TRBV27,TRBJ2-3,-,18,CASSLSGASRASTDTQYF,TGTGCCAGCAGTTTATCGGGGGCTAGCCGAGCTAGCACAGATACGCAGTATTTT
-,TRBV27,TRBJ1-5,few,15,CASSFQGPSNQPQHF,TGTGCCAGCAGTTTTCAGGGGCCCAGCAATCAGCCCCAGCATTTT
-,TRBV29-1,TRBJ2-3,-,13,CSVALTNADTQYF,TGCAGCGTTGCTCTGACGAACGCAGATACGCAGTATTTT
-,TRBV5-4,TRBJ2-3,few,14,CASSQVGRPDTQYF,TGTGCCAGCAGCCAGGTAGGCAGGCCAGATACGCAGTATTTT
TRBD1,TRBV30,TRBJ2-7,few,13,CAWVPGDSYEQYF,TGTGCCTGGGTGCCCGGGGACAGCTACGAGCAGTACTTC
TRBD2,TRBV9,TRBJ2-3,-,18,CASSRRSLAGGSTDTQYF,TGTGCCAGCAGCCGTAGGTCGCTAGCGGGGGGTTCGACAGATACGCAGTATTTT
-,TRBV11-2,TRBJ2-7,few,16,CASSLDLFGLFYEQYF,TGTGCCAGCAGCTTAGATCTTTTCGGACTATTCTACGAGCAGTACTTC
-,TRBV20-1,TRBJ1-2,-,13,CSASHWGAGGYTF,TGCAGTGCTTCCCATTGGGGGGCGGGAGGCTACACCTTC
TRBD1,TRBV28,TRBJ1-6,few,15,CASSLGDRENSPLHF,TGTGCCAGCAGTTTGGGGGACAGGGAGAATTCACCCCTCCACTTT
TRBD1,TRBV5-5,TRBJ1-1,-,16,CASSPGGDRRHTEAFF,TGTGCCAGCAGCCCCGGCGGGGACAGGCGCCACACTGAAGCTTTCTTT
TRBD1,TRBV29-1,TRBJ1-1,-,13,CSVGTGFNTEAFF,TGCAGCGTCGGGACAGGGTTTAACACTGAAGCTTTCTTT
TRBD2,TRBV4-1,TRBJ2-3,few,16,CASSQVAGGLTDTQYF,TGCGCCAGCAGCCAAGTTGCGGGGGGGCTCACAGATACGCAGTATTTT
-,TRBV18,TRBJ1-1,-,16,CASSQFSWAANTEAFF,TGTGCCAGCTCACAATTTTCTTGGGCAGCGAACACTGAAGCTTTCTTT
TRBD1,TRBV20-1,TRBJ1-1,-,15,CSARDLGTGVTEAFF,TGCAGTGCTAGAGATTTAGGGACAGGGGTTACTGAAGCTTTCTTT
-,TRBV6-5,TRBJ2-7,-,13,CASSYTGNYEQYF,TGTGCCAGCAGTTACACGGGAAACTACGAGCAGTACTTC
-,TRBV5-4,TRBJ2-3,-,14,CASSFNMGTDTQYF,TGTGCCAGCAGCTTTAACATGGGCACAGATACGCAGTATTTT
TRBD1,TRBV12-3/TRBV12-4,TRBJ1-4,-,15,CASSERTGFNEKLFF,TGTGCCAGCAGCGAAAGGACAGGTTTTAATGAAAAACTGTTTTTT
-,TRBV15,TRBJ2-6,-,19,CATSRVSVGVYSGANVLTF,TGTGCCACCAGCAGAGTGTCTGTCGGGGTGTACTCTGGGGCCAACGTCCTGACTTTC
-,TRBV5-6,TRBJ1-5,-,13,CASSTRDGLAQHF,TGTGCCAGCAGCACCCGGGACGGTCTGGCCCAGCATTTT
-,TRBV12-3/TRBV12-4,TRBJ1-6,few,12,CAGRGPGSPLHF,TGTGCCGGAAGGGGCCCCGGGTCACCCCTCCACTTT
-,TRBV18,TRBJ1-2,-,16,CASSPESTALIVGYTF,TGTGCCAGCTCACCCGAGTCGACAGCACTAATCGTTGGCTACACCTTC
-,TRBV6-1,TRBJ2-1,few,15,CASTIGHSSYNEQFF,TGTGCCAGCACTATTGGGCACAGCTCCTACAATGAGCAGTTCTTC
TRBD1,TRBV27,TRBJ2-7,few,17,CASSWSRDRGPSYEQYF,TGTGCCAGCAGTTGGAGTCGGGACAGGGGTCCTTCCTACGAGCAGTACTTC
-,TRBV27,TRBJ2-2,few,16,CASSAQGGGGTGELFF,TGTGCCAGCAGTGCCCAGGGGGGCGGCGGCACCGGGGAGCTGTTTTTT
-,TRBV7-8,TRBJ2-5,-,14,CASSLAAGDETQYF,TGTGCCAGCAGCTTAGCGGCAGGGGACGAGACCCAGTACTTC
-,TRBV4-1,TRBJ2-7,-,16,CASSRSKEGLSYEQYF,TGCGCCAGCAGCCGATCGAAAGAGGGCCTCTCCTACGAGCAGTACTTC
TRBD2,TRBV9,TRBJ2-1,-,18,CASSVAASGGSGLSEQFF,TGTGCCAGCAGCGTAGCAGCCAGCGGGGGTTCCGGGCTGAGTGAGCAGTTCTTC
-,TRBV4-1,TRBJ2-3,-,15,CASSQDPTVAMEQYF,TGCGCCAGCAGCCAAGATCCCACGGTGGCCATGGAGCAGTATTTT
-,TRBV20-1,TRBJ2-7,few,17,CSARVGQLKALSYEQYF,TGCAGTGCTAGAGTAGGCCAGCTGAAAGCACTTTCCTACGAGCAGTACTTC
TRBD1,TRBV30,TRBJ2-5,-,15,CAWSVMGQWKETQYF,TGTGCCTGGAGTGTAATGGGACAGTGGAAAGAGACCCAGTACTTC
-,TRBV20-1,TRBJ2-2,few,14,CSALRAGNTGELFF,TGCAGTGCTCTCCGGGCAGGGAACACCGGGGAGCTGTTTTTT